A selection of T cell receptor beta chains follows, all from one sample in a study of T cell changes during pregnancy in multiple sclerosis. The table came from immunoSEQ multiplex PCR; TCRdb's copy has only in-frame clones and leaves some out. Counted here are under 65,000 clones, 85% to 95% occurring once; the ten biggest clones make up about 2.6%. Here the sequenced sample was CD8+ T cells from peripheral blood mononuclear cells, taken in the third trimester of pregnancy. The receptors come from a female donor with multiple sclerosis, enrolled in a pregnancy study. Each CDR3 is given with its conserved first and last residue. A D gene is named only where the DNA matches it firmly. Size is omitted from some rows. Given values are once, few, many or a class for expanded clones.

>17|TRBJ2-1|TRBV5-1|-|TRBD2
TGCGCCAGCAGCCCAGGGACTAGTTCGCTTGTCTACAATGAGCAGTTCTTC
CASSPGTSSLVYNEQFF
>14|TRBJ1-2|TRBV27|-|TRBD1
TGTGCCAGCAGTTTATCCGGGACAGTGTATGGCTACACCTTC
CASSLSGTVYGYTF
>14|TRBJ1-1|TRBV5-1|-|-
TGCGCCAGCACCATAACGGACTTGACGGGTGAAGCTTTCTTT
CASTITDLTGEAFF
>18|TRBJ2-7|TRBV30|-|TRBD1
TGTGCCTGGGGGGAAGGGACAGGGGTCGCAGGGCAGACTAGTGAGCAGTACTTC
CAWGEGTGVAGQTSEQYF
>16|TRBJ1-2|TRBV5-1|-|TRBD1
TGCGCCAGCAGCTTAGAGGGACAGGGAATGAACTATGGCTACACCTTC
CASSLEGQGMNYGYTF
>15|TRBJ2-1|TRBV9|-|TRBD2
TGTGCCAGCAGCGTAGGGACTAGCGGTAACAATGAGCAGTTCTTC
CASSVGTSGNNEQFF
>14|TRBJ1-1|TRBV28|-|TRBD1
TGTGCCAGCAGCGTGACAGGGGCTGGGGCTGAAGCTTTCTTT
CASSVTGAGAEAFF
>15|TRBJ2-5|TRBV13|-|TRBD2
TGTGCCAGCAGCTCCAGACTAGCGGCGGAAGAGACCCAGTACTTC
CASSSRLAAEETQYF
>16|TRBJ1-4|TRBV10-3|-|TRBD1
TGTGCCATCAGTGATTATGGGACAGCAAATAATGAAAAACTGTTTTTT
CAISDYGTANNEKLFF
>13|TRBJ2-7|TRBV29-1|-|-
TGCAGCGTTGGAGGGGGTAGTCCCTACGAGCAGTACTTC
CSVGGGSPYEQYF
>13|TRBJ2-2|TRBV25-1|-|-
TGTGCCAGCAGTGACTACAACACCGGGGAGCTGTTTTTT
CASSDYNTGELFF
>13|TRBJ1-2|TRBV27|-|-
TGTGCCAGCAGTTTAACAGCCGACTATGGCTACACCTTC
CASSLTADYGYTF
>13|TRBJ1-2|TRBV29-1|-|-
TGCAGCGTTCCACAGGGTCAGTCCCATGGCTACACCTTC
CSVPQGQSHGYTF
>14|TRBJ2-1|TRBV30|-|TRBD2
TGTGCCTGGAGTATGGTAGCGGGAGGAAGTGAGCAGTTCTTC
CAWSMVAGGSEQFF
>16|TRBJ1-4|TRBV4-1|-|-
TGCGCCAGCAGCACGGGACGGGGGTTAACTAATGAAAAACTGTTTTTT
CASSTGRGLTNEKLFF
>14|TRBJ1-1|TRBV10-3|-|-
TGTGCCATCAACAACAGGGAGTCGAACACTGAAGCTTTCTTT
CAINNRESNTEAFF
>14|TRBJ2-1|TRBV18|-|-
TGTGCCAGCTCACTTGAGACAGGTAGGAATGAGCAGTTCTTC
CASSLETGRNEQFF
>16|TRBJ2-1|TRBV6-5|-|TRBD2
TGTGCCAGCAGTTCCCTGACTAGCGGGATTGTTAATGAGCAGTTCTTC
CASSSLTSGIVNEQFF
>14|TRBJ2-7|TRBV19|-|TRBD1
TGTGCCAGTAGTATCCGGGACAGCTATTACGAGCAGTACTTC
CASSIRDSYYEQYF
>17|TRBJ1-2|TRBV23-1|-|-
TGCGCCAGCAGTCAATCGGCCCAGGGGAAGGAGAACTATGGCTACACCTTC
CASSQSAQGKENYGYTF
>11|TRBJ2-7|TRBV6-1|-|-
TGTGCCAGCAGTGACTTCGACGAGCAGTACTTC
CASSDFDEQYF
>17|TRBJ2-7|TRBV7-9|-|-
TGTGCCAGCAGCTTCGGTGGGGCGGACCATAATTTCTACGAGCAGTACTTC
CASSFGGADHNFYEQYF
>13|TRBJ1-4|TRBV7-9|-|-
TGTGCCAGCAGCGGGGGCGGGAATGAAAAACTGTTTTTT
CASSGGGNEKLFF
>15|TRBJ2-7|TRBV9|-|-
TGTGCCAGCAGCGCCTGGGGTGAGGGCCCCTACGAGCAGTACTTC
CASSAWGEGPYEQYF
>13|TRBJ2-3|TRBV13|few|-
TGTGCCAGCAGCACCCTAACCACAGATACGCAGTATTTT
CASSTLTTDTQYF
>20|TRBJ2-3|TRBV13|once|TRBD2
TGTGCCAGCAGCTCACAGATACTAGCGGGAGAGGCCTCCTACACAGATACGCAGTATTTT
CASSSQILAGEASYTDTQYF
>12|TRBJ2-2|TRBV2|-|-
TGTGCCAGCGGCGACAAGGCCGGGGAGCTGTTTTTT
CASGDKAGELFF
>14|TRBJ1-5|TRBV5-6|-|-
TGTGCCAGCAGCTTGAGCACAGGAAATCAGCCCCAGCATTTT
CASSLSTGNQPQHF
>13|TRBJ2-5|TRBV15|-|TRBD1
TGTGCCACCAGCACTCACAGGGGTGAGACCCAGTACTTC
CATSTHRGETQYF
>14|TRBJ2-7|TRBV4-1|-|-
TGCGCCAGCAGCTCATTCACAGGGCTCTACGAGCAGTACTTC
CASSSFTGLYEQYF
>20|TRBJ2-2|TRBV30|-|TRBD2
TGTGCCTGGAGTGTTTGGACAGCTAGCGGGACCAACAAGATCACCGGGGAGCTGTTTTTT
CAWSVWTASGTNKITGELFF
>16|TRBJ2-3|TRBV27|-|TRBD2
TGTGCCAGCAGTTCGGGGGCTAGCGGGAGCACAGATACGCAGTATTTT
CASSSGASGSTDTQYF
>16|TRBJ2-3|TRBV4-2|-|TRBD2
TGTGCCAGCAGGTGGACAGGGACTAGCGGGACGGATACGCAGTATTTT
CASRWTGTSGTDTQYF
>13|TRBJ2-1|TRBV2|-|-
TGTGCCAGCAGTGTGGCAGGCTGGAATGAGCAGTTCTTC
CASSVAGWNEQFF
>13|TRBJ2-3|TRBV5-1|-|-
TGCGCCAGCCGTACAGGGAGCACAGATACGCAGTATTTT
CASRTGSTDTQYF
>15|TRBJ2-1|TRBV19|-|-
TGTGCCAGTAGCTCCGCACCTAACTCCTACAATGAGCAGTTCTTC
CASSSAPNSYNEQFF
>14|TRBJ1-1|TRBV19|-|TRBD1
TGTGCCAGTAGTTATATCGTCAGGGGGCATCCAGCTTTCTTT
CASSYIVRGHPAFF
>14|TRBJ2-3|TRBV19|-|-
TGTGCCAGTAGTCCAGGACTAATCACAGATACGCAGTATTTT
CASSPGLITDTQYF
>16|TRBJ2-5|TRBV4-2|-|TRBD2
TGTGCCAGCAGCCAAGAGAGCGGGATGGCGGGAGAGACCCAGTACTTC
CASSQESGMAGETQYF
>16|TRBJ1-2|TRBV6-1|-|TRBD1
TGTGCCAGCAGTGAAGGAGGACAGGGGGACTACTATGGCTACACCTTC
CASSEGGQGDYYGYTF
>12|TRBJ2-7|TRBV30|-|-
TGTGCCTGTGCCACGAGGGTGGCCGAGCAGTACTTC
CACATRVAEQYF